This T cell receptor beta chain was captured in a study of relationships among human T cell subsets. Magnetic beads coated with subset-specific antibodies isolated the T cell subsets. The CDR3 consists of 14 residues. Germline CDR1 is SNHLY and CDR2 is FYNNEI. The V gene lost 3 bases and the J gene lost 7 bases, with 13 bases spanning the gap. General study points: The seven subsets showed no significant differences in gene usage or CDR3 length.

Semiquantitative ARM-PCR amplified T cell receptor alpha and beta CDR3 regions from mRNA. In ARM-PCR, communal superprimers followed tagged nested gene-specific primers for exponential amplification. TCRdb analysed the multiplex PCR reads with MiXCR anew, one entry per CDR3 protein. The sample contains about 2,800 distinct CDR3 sequences, 70% to 85% of which appear only once. In its sample, this clonotype is large. The antigen is undetermined. The TCR was taken from a middle-aged man in good health. The source material was total T cells sorted from blood. The chain joins TRBV2 to TRBJ2-1; tentatively, D is TRBD1 (7 bases). Here the CDR3 reads CASSDPGGSNEQFF. In DNA, the CDR3 is TGTGCCAGCAGTGACCCAGGGGGGTCAAATGAGCAGTTCTTC.